The 17 T cell receptor beta chains below were found in one sample sequenced in a study of blood T cell repertoires in COVID-19 (dated by TCRdb to between 2020 and 2021). The protocol used for the library was the immunoSEQ multiplex PCR assay. This is the immuneACCESS table as TCRdb keeps it, with only in-frame sequences that have V and J called. A part of the clones is gone; compared with another copy, unresolved V genes explain less than half, and the rest is unexplained. The sample table lists 300,000 to 350,000 clones, roughly nine tenths of them with a count of one. Approximately 4.1% of the sample is held by the ten biggest clonotypes. Sequenced sample: peripheral blood. The origin of the receptors is a woman aged 60 to 75 with COVID-19, enrolled during active disease.

The chain recombines TRBV19 with TRBJ1-2; tentatively, D is TRBD1 (6 bases). The length of the CDR3 is 14 residues. Germline assignment: CDR1 LNHDA and CDR2 SQIVND (reference sequence). Trimming removed 8 bases from V and 4 bases from J, with 17 bases in between. CDR3: CASEKGVFGYGYTF. CDR3 sequence (DNA): TGTGCCAGTGAAAAGGGGGTTTTCGGCTATGGCTACACCTTC.

The chain is built from TRBV4-1 and TRBJ2-7, with 8 positions matching TRBD2. Germline V gives CDR1 MGHRA, CDR2 YSYEKL. Germline trimming cut 3 bases from V and 2 bases from J; bases unmatched to any gene: 9. The CDR3 consists of 16 residues. The DNA for the CDR3 is TGCGCCAGCAGCCAGACCTTAGCGGGGCCCCCCTACGAGCAGTACTTC. Amino acids: CASSQTLAGPPYEQYF.

The chain joins TRBV7-9 to TRBJ1-2; D gene ambiguous. Trimming left V 8 bases short and J 4 bases short, with 14 bases between. Germline values: CDR1 SEHNR, CDR2 FQNEAQ (reference sequence). The CDR3 runs to 13 residues. The CDR3 region has the DNA TGTGCCAGCGGCCCGGCGGGGATCTATGGCTACACCTTC. Translating it yields CASGPAGIYGYTF. Full variable domain (remainder filled in from reference TRBV7-9 and TRBJ1-2): DTGVSQNPRHKITKRGQNVTFRCDPISEHNRLYWYRQTLGQGPEFLTYFQNEAQLEKSRLLSDRFSAERPKGSFSTLEIQRTEQGDSAMYLCASGPAGIYGYTFGSGTRLTVV.

This clone appeared once. The V gene is TRBV29-1, the J gene TRBJ1-1, with a tentative D call TRBD1 (5 bases). Germline CDR1 reads SQVTM; CDR2 reads ANQGSEA. The CDR3 consists of 11 residues. Trimming took off 7 bases at V and 6 bases at J, with 12 bases between the two ends. In DNA, the CDR3 is TGCAGCGGCCAACGGGGGGCTGAAGCTTTCTTT. It codes for CSGQRGAEAFF. Full variable domain (remainder filled in from reference TRBV29-1 and TRBJ1-1): SAVISQKPSRDICQRGTSLTIQCQVDSQVTMMFWYRQQPGQSLTLIATANQGSEATYESGFVIDKFPISRPNLTFSTLTVSNMSPEDSSIYLCSGQRGAEAFFGQGTRLTVV.

The rearrangement joins TRBV5-1 to TRBJ1-2, with a weak D call TRBD1 (6 bases). There are 14 residues in the CDR3. Germline V gives CDR1 SGHRS, CDR2 YFSETQ. V was cut by 0 bases and J by 8 bases, with 14 bases left in between. CDR3 sequence reads: CASSLAAQGWGYTF. The DNA for the CDR3 is TGCGCCAGCAGCTTGGCGGCACAGGGCTGGGGCTACACCTTC.

The V and J genes are TRBV7-2 and TRBJ1-1, with 9 bases aligning to TRBD1. V dropped 4 bases and J dropped 1; count of bases not matched to a gene: 1. CDR1 and CDR2 (germline): SGHTA, FQGNSA. The CDR3 is 14 amino acids. The CDR3 DNA reads TGTGCCAGCAGCTCGGGACAGGGGAACACTGAAGCTTTCTTT. It yields the protein CASSSGQGNTEAFF.

This chain links TRBV5-1 with TRBJ2-5; 7 bases align to TRBD2. Trimming took 1 base from V and 5 from J; bases not matched to a gene: 5. The CDR3 spans 14 residues. Per germline, CDR1 SGHRS and CDR2 YFSETQ. As DNA, the CDR3 is TGCGCCAGCAGCTTGCGGGGGGTGGTGGAGACCCAGTACTTC. Translated, it gives CASSLRGVVETQYF.

The chain couples TRBV11-3 to TRBJ1-1; D is ambiguous. CDR1 and CDR2 from the germline V gene are SGHNT and YENEEA. The V end was cut by 6 bases, the J end by 4 bases, with 12 bases between. The CDR3 contains 13 residues. The DNA of the CDR3 is TGTGCCAGCAGTCCAGGATCGAGCACTGAAGCTTTCTTT. This codes for CASSPGSSTEAFF. The whole variable domain, filled in from reference TRBV11-3 and TRBJ1-1, reads EAGVVQSPRYKIIEKKQPVAFWCNPISGHNTLYWYLQNLGQGPELLIRYENEEAVDDSQLPKDRFSAERLKGVDSTLKIQPAELGDSAVYLCASSPGSSTEAFFGQGTRLTVV.

This chain connects TRBV5-8 to TRBJ1-5, with D possibly matching TRBD1 (5 bases). The CDR3 covers 12 residues. Trimming pared 5 bases from V and 7 bases from J, leaving 10 bases between. Germline CDR1 and CDR2: SGHTS and YDEGEE. CDR3 amino acids: CASRDTGQPQHF. As DNA, the CDR3 is TGTGCCAGCAGGGATACAGGACAGCCCCAGCATTTT.

The rearrangement uses TRBV9 and TRBJ2-2; TRBD1 matches at 8 bases. Losses at the gene ends were 6 bases for V and 5 bases for J; bases not matched to a gene: 12. Germline CDR1 and CDR2: SGDLS and YYNGEE. CDR3 length: 16 residues. CDR3 nucleotide sequence: TGTGCCAGCACCACGGGGGCAGGGGGCTATACCGGGGAGCTGTTTTTT. Translated: CASTTGAGGYTGELFF. The full variable domain, in which reference TRBV9 and TRBJ2-2 provide the parts outside the CDR3, is DSGVTQTPKHLITATGQRVTLRCSPRSGDLSVYWYQQSLDQGLQFLIQYYNGEERAKGNILERFSAQQFPDLHSELNLSSLELGDSALYFCASTTGAGGYTGELFFGEGSRLTVL.

V and J are TRBV5-1 and TRBJ2-1; D might be TRBD1 (6 bases). Germline CDR1 is SGHRS and CDR2 is YFSETQ. There are 14 residues in the CDR3. V shed 4 bases and J shed 9 bases, with 17 bases lying between them. As DNA, the CDR3 is TGCGCCAGCAGCCTAGGGGGAACGCGGTTTGAGCAGTTCTTC. As protein: CASSLGGTRFEQFF.

Regarding this clone: This same CDR3 is encoded by further DNA sequences in the sample. In DNA form, the CDR3 reads TGCGCCAGCAGCTTCGCAGGGAACACTGAAGCTTTCTTT. Protein: CASSFAGNTEAFF. The chain uses TRBV5-1 and TRBJ1-1; D not resolved. Trimming shortened V by 2 bases and J by 1 base, and 6 bases separated the two germline ends. Germline V gene data show CDR1 as SGHRS and CDR2 as YFSETQ. The CDR3 has 13 amino acids.

This clone showed up just a few times. The chain has TRBV4-2 and TRBJ1-2, with a tentative D call TRBD1 (5 bases). Germline-derived CDR1 and CDR2 are LGHNA and YNFKEQ. V dropped 0 bases and J dropped 4 bases, with 18 bases sitting between them. The CDR3 length is 17 residues. The CDR3 spells CASSQDWGSPLSYGYTF. The DNA for the CDR3 is TGTGCCAGCAGCCAAGATTGGGGCAGCCCACTCAGCTATGGCTACACCTTC.

The J gene is TRBJ1-2, the V gene TRBV5-1; TRBD1 matches 7 bases. Germline V gene lookup returns CDR1 SGHRS and CDR2 YFSETQ. V was clipped by 2 bases and J by 6 bases; unmatched bases: 1. The CDR3 is 12 residues long. CDR3 DNA sequence: TGCGCCAGCAGCTTCGACAGGGATGGCTACACCTTC. It yields the protein CASSFDRDGYTF.

The sample holds a few counts of this clone. The rearrangement joins TRBV4-1 to TRBJ1-1; the D gene is possibly TRBD1 (6 bases). Trimming removed 3 bases from V and 0 bases from J, with 14 bases in between. CDR3 size: 16 residues. The V gene's germline CDR1 is MGHRA and CDR2 YSYEKL. The CDR3 nucleotides are TGCGCCAGCAGCCAGGGCGCGACAGGCTTGAACACTGAAGCTTTCTTT. Residues: CASSQGATGLNTEAFF.

The gene calls are TRBV5-6 and TRBJ1-2; weak D call: TRBD1 (5 bases). The V end was cut by 5 bases, the J end by 3 bases, with 14 bases between. Germline CDR1 reads SGHDT; CDR2 reads YYEEEE. CDR3 length equals 14 residues. As DNA, the CDR3 is TGTGCCAGCAGGCTCCGACTCAGGGACTATGGCTACACCTTC. This sequence encodes CASRLRLRDYGYTF.

The chain uses TRBV5-1 and TRBJ1-1; no clear D gene. The CDR3 spans 11 residues. Looked up from germline, CDR1 is SGHRS and CDR2 is YFSETQ. V dropped 0 bases and J dropped 7 bases, with 4 bases sitting between them. CDR3 residues: CASSLGVEAFF. The CDR3 bases are TGCGCCAGCAGCTTGGGAGTTGAAGCTTTCTTT.